What follows are 10 T cell receptor beta chains derived from one specimen sequenced in a study of blood T cell repertoires in COVID-19. This table comes from immunoSEQ multiplex PCR, and its TCRdb copy is limited to in-frame clones, with some not included. The sample contains about 270,000 clones, 88% of which appear only once. What was sequenced was PBMCs or T cells enriched from blood (not recorded which). Every receptor here comes from a woman aged 50 to 65 who had recovered from COVID-19.

V usage is TRBV4-1 and J usage is TRBJ2-4; weak D call: TRBD2 (6 bases). CDR3 length: 18 amino acids. V lost 0 bases, J lost 1 base, and 16 bases lay in between. Germline values: CDR1 MGHRA, CDR2 YSYEKL. This CDR3 reads CASSQEGGGAWAKNIQYF. CDR3 nucleotides: TGCGCCAGCAGCCAAGAGGGAGGCGGGGCCTGGGCCAAAAACATTCAGTACTTC.

V usage is TRBV5-1 and J usage is TRBJ2-7; D remains unclear. V lost 0 bases to trimming and J lost 5 bases, with 12 bases between them. The CDR3 sequence is 14 residues long. In germline, CDR1 is SGHRS, CDR2 YFSETQ. CDR3 protein: CASSLASYIDEQYF. CDR3 nucleotides: TGCGCCAGCAGCTTGGCAAGTTACATCGACGAGCAGTACTTC.

The chain has TRBV7-9 and TRBJ1-1, with D uncertain. Germline CDR1 and CDR2: SEHNR and FQNEAQ (reference sequence). The germline V and J ends were trimmed by 5 bases and 4 bases, with 14 bases remaining between them. The CDR3 runs to 14 residues. CDR3 in DNA: TGTGCCAGCAGCCAGTCCCAAGCGACCACTGAAGCTTTCTTT. It codes for CASSQSQATTEAFF.

This rearrangement joins TRBV11-3 to TRBJ1-4; TRBD1 agrees at 7 bases. Germline lookup yields CDR1 SGHNT and CDR2 YENEEA. V lost 1 base and J lost 1; bases outside the gene matches: 12. The length of the CDR3 is 19 residues. The DNA of the CDR3 is TGTGCCAGCAGCTTAGGTCGTCAAGGGGGCCGGGGAACTAATGAAAAACTGTTTTTT. It specifies CASSLGRQGGRGTNEKLFF.

This chain uses TRBV18 with TRBJ1-4, with 7 bases fitting TRBD1. The CDR3 contains 15 residues. V gave up 2 bases and J gave up 7 bases; unmatched junction bases: 7. Per the germline V gene, CDR1 is KGHSH and CDR2 is LQKENI. CDR3 protein: CASSPGEGQSEKLFF. CDR3 in DNA: TGTGCCAGCTCACCAGGCGAGGGACAGAGTGAAAAACTGTTTTTT.

This chain connects TRBV5-1 to TRBJ2-7; the D gene is possibly TRBD2 (5 bases). The germline V and J ends were trimmed by 0 bases and 6 bases, with 16 bases remaining between them. The germline gives CDR1 SGHRS, CDR2 YFSETQ. The CDR3 runs 15 residues. The CDR3, as DNA: TGCGCCAGCAGCTTGGCACGGGAAACTCAATCCGAGCAGTACTTC. It translates to CASSLARETQSEQYF.

In DNA form, the CDR3 reads TGTGCCAGCAGTTTTTATAGCAATCAGCCCCAGCATTTT. It specifies CASSFYSNQPQHF. The chain combines TRBV28 with TRBJ1-5; D unclear. V was cut by 3 bases and J by 0 bases, with 3 bases left in between. CDR3 length: 13 amino acids. Germline V gene sequence: CDR1 MDHEN, CDR2 SYDVKM.

The CDR3 sequence: CASSSPGEQFF. The CDR3 coding sequence is TGTGCCAGCAGTTCCCCGGGAGAGCAGTTCTTC. The genes are TRBV27 and TRBJ2-1, with D possibly TRBD2 on 5 matching bases. The CDR3 covers 11 residues. CDR1 MNHEY and CDR2 SMNVEV come from the germline V gene (reference sequence). Trimming took 4 bases from V and 10 from J, leaving 8 bases between them.

The genes are TRBV9 and TRBJ2-5; 10 nucleotides match TRBD1. The germline V gene has CDR1 SGDLS and CDR2 YYNGEE. Germline trimming cut 2 bases from V and 4 bases from J; bases unmatched to any gene: 8. This CDR3 has 16 amino acids. The CDR3 spells CASSVPGTGDRETQYF. In DNA, the CDR3 is TGTGCCAGCAGCGTCCCCGGGACAGGGGACCGAGAGACCCAGTACTTC.

This clone appeared once. The rearrangement uses TRBV25-1 and TRBJ2-5; D unresolved. The V gene's germline CDR1 is MGHDK and CDR2 SYGVNS. Trimming pared 8 bases from V and 2 bases from J, leaving 9 bases between. The CDR3 loop spans 12 amino acids. The CDR3 bases are TGTGCCAGCCGACTGAATCAAGAGACCCAGTACTTC. This translates into CASRLNQETQYF.